Presented here are 28 T cell receptor beta chains from one specimen sequenced in a study of shared clonotypes between healthy human individuals. Naive CD8 cells were CD45RO-negative, positively selected for CCR7, excluding terminally differentiated effector memory CD45RA+ cells. Only in-frame clones appear in the TCRdb table, and some are missing; sequencing was by immunoSEQ multiplex PCR. The sample has fewer than 850,000 clones, approximately 96% seen once. Source material: naive CD8+ T cells sorted from blood. The receptors originated from a man aged 30 to 39 in good health.

V and J are TRBV28 and TRBJ2-7; no reliable D call. V dropped 7 bases and J dropped 0 bases, with 4 bases sitting between them. Germline V gene data show CDR1 as MDHEN and CDR2 as SYDVKM. The CDR3 covers 11 residues. In DNA form, the CDR3 reads TGTGCCAGCACGGCCTCCTACGAGCAGTACTTC. Protein sequence: CASTASYEQYF.

The gene calls are TRBV2 and TRBJ2-7, with D maybe TRBD2 (6 bases). V was trimmed by 8 bases and J by 0 bases, leaving 17 bases between them. Germline lookup yields CDR1 SNHLY and CDR2 FYNNEI. This CDR3 has 15 amino acids. The CDR3 is CASQSRAGSSYEQYF. CDR3 bases: TGTGCCAGCCAATCTCGGGCGGGGAGCTCCTACGAGCAGTACTTC.

The genes are TRBV7-6 and TRBJ2-3; D tentatively reads TRBD1 or TRBD2 (5 bases each). The CDR3 runs to 17 residues. Germline V CDR1 and CDR2: SGHVS, FNYEAQ. Trimming shortened V by 1 base and J by 2 bases, and 16 bases separated the two germline ends. CDR3 loop: CASSLDPGPPHTDTQYF. The CDR3 DNA follows: TGTGCCAGCAGCTTAGATCCGGGACCACCGCACACAGATACGCAGTATTTT.

The chain recombines TRBV18 with TRBJ2-2; 11 bases align to TRBD1. With V trimmed by 6 bases and J by 7 bases, 7 bases remained unmatched. The CDR3 consists of 15 residues. The germline CDR1 and CDR2 sequences are KGHSH and LQKENI. The CDR3 nucleotides read TGTGCCAGCTCGGACGGACAGGGGGCTATCGGGGAGCTGTTTTTT. Amino acids: CASSDGQGAIGELFF.

The chain carries TRBV11-2 and TRBJ2-7; D unclear. Germline V gives CDR1 SGHAT, CDR2 FQNNGV. CDR3 length: 14 residues. Trimming shortened V by 2 bases and J by 2 bases, and 10 bases separated the two germline ends. Here the CDR3 reads CASSLSGKTYEQYF. In DNA, the CDR3 is TGTGCCAGCAGCTTATCTGGTAAGACCTACGAGCAGTACTTC.

This clone came up once. This chain's CDR3 is CASSLASDGLNEQYF. The DNA of the CDR3 is TGCGCCAGCAGCTTGGCCTCGGACGGTCTTAACGAGCAGTACTTC. The chain links TRBV5-1 to TRBJ2-7, with D unresolved. Germline V gene data show CDR1 as SGHRS and CDR2 as YFSETQ. This CDR3 contains 15 residues. Trimming stripped 0 bases from V and 5 bases from J, with 15 bases between.

The rearrangement uses TRBV7-9 and TRBJ2-1; D is perhaps TRBD1 (6 bases). V gave up 4 bases and J gave up 8 bases, with 18 bases separating them. This CDR3 is built from 15 residues. Germline loops: CDR1 SEHNR, CDR2 FQNEAQ (reference sequence). The CDR3 DNA is TGTGCCAGCAGCTCCGGACAGTCGCAGGGGTATGAGCAGTTCTTC. Protein sequence: CASSSGQSQGYEQFF.

DNA of the CDR3: TGTGCCAGCAGCTTCTCCCGAGACAGGGGCAATGAGCAGTTCTTC. Amino acid sequence: CASSFSRDRGNEQFF. The rearrangement uses TRBV7-9 and TRBJ2-1, with TRBD1 matching 8 bases. The CDR3 contains 15 residues. CDR1 and CDR2 from the germline V gene are SEHNR and FQNEAQ (reference sequence). J was trimmed by 6 bases and V by 3 bases; bases with no gene match: 7. Drawing the rest from reference TRBV7-9 and TRBJ2-1, the complete variable domain is DTGVSQNPRHKITKRGQNVTFRCDPISEHNRLYWYRQTLGQGPEFLTYFQNEAQLEKSRLLSDRFSAERPKGSFSTLEIQRTEQGDSAMYLCASSFSRDRGNEQFFGPGTRLTVL.

This chain joins TRBV27 and TRBJ1-5, with unresolved D. The CDR3 totals 14 residues. V was cut by 5 bases and J by 4 bases, with 12 bases left in between. CDR1 MNHEY and CDR2 SMNVEV come from the germline V gene (reference sequence). The CDR3 nucleotides are TGTGCCAGCAGTCCCTATCCCCGGAATCAGCCCCAGCATTTT. It is translated as CASSPYPRNQPQHF.

This clone has a single count. V and J are TRBV5-5 and TRBJ1-1; 7 bases fit TRBD1. Germline lookup yields CDR1 SGHKS and CDR2 YYEKEE (reference sequence). Losses at the gene ends were 3 bases for V and 0 bases for J; bases not matched to a gene: 14. This CDR3 spans 18 amino acids. The CDR3 reads CASSYMGQGVSMNTEAFF. The CDR3 region has the DNA TGTGCCAGCAGCTACATGGGGCAGGGGGTTAGTATGAACACTGAAGCTTTCTTT.

The chain carries TRBV7-9 and TRBJ2-4; D is unresolved. Germline CDR1 SEHNR, CDR2 FQNEAQ (reference sequence). This CDR3 contains 13 residues. Trimming cost V 1 base and J 6 bases, with 7 bases left between them. CDR3 in amino acids: CASSLGVVNIQYF. DNA for the CDR3: TGTGCCAGCAGCTTAGGGGTGGTAAACATTCAGTACTTC.

The chain recombines TRBV19 with TRBJ2-1; either TRBD1 or TRBD2 may fit D (5 bases each). Germline values: CDR1 LNHDA, CDR2 SQIVND (reference sequence). The CDR3 totals 16 residues. V gave up 3 bases and J gave up 4 bases, with 16 bases separating them. CDR3 nucleotide sequence: TGTGCCAGTAGTATCGAGGGGTACTCAGTATACAATGAGCAGTTCTTC. It yields the protein CASSIEGYSVYNEQFF.

The chain carries TRBV6-1 and TRBJ2-7; 9 bases line up with TRBD1. The germline CDR1 and CDR2 sequences are MNHNS and SASEGT. The CDR3 covers 11 residues. J lost 3 bases, V lost 11 bases, and 2 bases had no gene match. This chain's CDR3 is CALDRGYEQYF. CDR3 sequence (DNA): TGTGCCCTGGACAGGGGCTACGAGCAGTACTTC.

The chain couples TRBV2 to TRBJ2-1, with TRBD1 identical over 10 bases. Germline CDR1 and CDR2: SNHLY and FYNNEI. The CDR3 has 15 amino acids. Losses at the gene ends were 6 bases for V and 5 bases for J; bases not matched to a gene: 7. The CDR3 sequence: CASRYRDRGNNEQFF. In DNA, the CDR3 is TGTGCCAGCAGGTACCGGGACAGGGGAAACAATGAGCAGTTCTTC.

The chain employs TRBV27 and TRBJ2-7; D possibly corresponds to TRBD1 (5 bases). The germline gives CDR1 MNHEY, CDR2 SMNVEV (reference sequence). V lost 5 bases to trimming and J lost 4 bases, with 15 bases between them. This CDR3 is built from 14 residues. The CDR3 DNA is TGTGCCAGCAGTAACAGGATAACCGAATACGAGCAGTACTTC. It specifies CASSNRITEYEQYF.

Concerning this clone itself: Other DNA sequences from this sample encode an identical CDR3 as well. The chain carries TRBV28 and TRBJ2-3, with D uncertain. V was trimmed by 3 bases and J by 3 bases, leaving 7 bases between them. The CDR3 runs 13 residues. CDR1 MDHEN and CDR2 SYDVKM come from the germline V gene. CDR3 loop: CASSFRATDTQYF. CDR3 nucleotides: TGTGCCAGCAGTTTCCGGGCGACAGATACGCAGTATTTT.

This sequence joins TRBV27 and TRBJ2-1; 9 bases match TRBD2. CDR1 is MNHEY and CDR2 is SMNVEV in the germline V gene (reference sequence). There are 16 residues in the CDR3. V trimming: 7 bases; J trimming: 6 bases; junction bases outside the gene matches: 13. The CDR3 loop is CASTIAGANPTNEQFF. The CDR3 nucleotides read TGTGCCAGCACCATAGCGGGAGCAAATCCAACCAATGAGCAGTTCTTC.

J is TRBJ2-1 and V is TRBV14, with 9 positions matching TRBD1. J gave up 7 bases and V 0 bases, and 13 bases lay outside the gene matches. Germline V gene lookup returns CDR1 SGHDN and CDR2 FVKESK. This CDR3 is 18 amino acids long. The CDR3 region is CASSQERRTGDAWNEQFF. In DNA form, the CDR3 reads TGTGCCAGCAGCCAAGAAAGAAGGACAGGGGACGCGTGGAATGAGCAGTTCTTC.

This chain links TRBV6-6 with TRBJ2-7, with a possible D match to TRBD2 (5 bases). V was trimmed by 5 bases and J by 3 bases, leaving 17 bases between them. The CDR3 extends over 15 amino acids. Germline values: CDR1 MNHNY, CDR2 SVGAGI (reference sequence). Here the CDR3 DNA reads TGTGCCAGCAGTCCCCCCTCGGGGAAAAACTACGAGCAGTACTTC. This sequence encodes CASSPPSGKNYEQYF.

This clone showed up just once. The CDR3 sequence is CASSTTSGGLYNEQFF. The CDR3 nucleotides read TGTGCCAGCAGCACAACTAGCGGGGGGCTCTACAATGAGCAGTTCTTC. This sequence joins TRBV7-6 and TRBJ2-1; 12 bases map to TRBD2. The CDR3 contains 16 residues. Germline assignment: CDR1 SGHVS and CDR2 FNYEAQ. The ends lost 5 bases at V and 3 bases at J; junction bases unmatched: 5.

This chain connects TRBV7-9 to TRBJ2-7; TRBD2 agrees at 10 bases. This CDR3 spans 17 amino acids. V gave up 4 bases and J gave up 2 bases; unmatched junction bases: 11. Per the germline V gene, CDR1 is SEHNR and CDR2 is FQNEAQ (reference sequence). CDR3 protein: CASSSTSGSPQTYEQYF. Written as DNA, the CDR3 is TGTGCCAGCAGCTCGACTAGCGGGTCTCCCCAGACCTACGAGCAGTACTTC.

The chain links TRBV19 to TRBJ1-4; tentative D call: TRBD1 (6 bases). CDR3 size: 15 residues. Germline CDR1 is LNHDA and CDR2 is SQIVND (reference sequence). V was shortened by 4 bases and J by 5 bases, with 14 bases between the two germline ends. This CDR3 reads CASSTTDRSNEKLFF. CDR3 in DNA: TGTGCCAGTAGTACTACCGACAGGAGCAATGAAAAACTGTTTTTT.

The rearrangement uses TRBV11-2 and TRBJ2-1, with 8 bases fitting TRBD2. The CDR3 runs to 16 residues. The V segment lost 4 bases and the J segment 0 bases; nucleotides outside the gene matches: 5. CDR1 SGHAT and CDR2 FQNNGV come from the germline V gene. DNA for the CDR3: TGTGCCAGCAGCTCCTTAGCGGGACCCTCCTACAATGAGCAGTTCTTC. Translating gives CASSSLAGPSYNEQFF.

The chain uses TRBV6-1 and TRBJ1-2; a weak D match, TRBD1 (5 bases). The V end was cut by 5 bases, the J end by 2 bases, with 9 bases between. The CDR3 totals 13 residues. CDR1 and CDR2 from the germline V gene are MNHNS and SASEGT. CDR3 sequence: CASSTRGNYGYTF. In DNA form, the CDR3 reads TGTGCCAGCAGTACAAGGGGCAACTATGGCTACACCTTC.

The J gene is TRBJ1-1, the V gene TRBV30, with TRBD1 matching 9 bases. V was pared by 8 bases and J by 3 bases, with 7 bases of the junction left unmatched. Germline V gene lookup returns CDR1 GTSNPN and CDR2 SVGIG (reference sequence). The CDR3 totals 13 residues. The CDR3 is CAGRQGGYTEAFF. CDR3 nucleotide sequence: TGTGCCGGAAGACAGGGGGGATACACTGAAGCTTTCTTT. The whole variable domain, remainder taken from reference TRBV30 and TRBJ1-1, is SQTIHQWPATLVQPVGSPLSLECTVEGTSNPNLYWYRQAAGRGLQLLFYSVGIGQISSEVPQNLSASRPQDRQFILSSKKLLLSDSGFYLCAGRQGGYTEAFFGQGTRLTVV.

The chain joins TRBV2 to TRBJ2-1; D uncertain. The CDR3 has 16 amino acids. Trimming took off 4 bases at V and 0 bases at J, with 13 bases between the two ends. CDR1 and CDR2 from the germline V gene are SNHLY and FYNNEI. Written as DNA, the CDR3 is TGTGCCAGCAGTGTACACGGGTTCAGCTCCTACAATGAGCAGTTCTTC. It is translated as CASSVHGFSSYNEQFF.

The chain carries TRBV30 and TRBJ2-3; D uncertain. The CDR3 extends over 10 amino acids. Trimming left V 2 bases short and J 8 bases short, with 5 bases between. Germline V gene data show CDR1 as GTSNPN and CDR2 as SVGIG (reference sequence). CDR3 sequence reads: CAWSWGTQYF. CDR3 DNA: TGTGCCTGGAGTTGGGGTACGCAGTATTTT.

As DNA, the CDR3 is TGTGCCAGCAGCCAAGATACCCCGAAAGATACGCAGTATTTT. It specifies CASSQDTPKDTQYF. V and J are TRBV14 and TRBJ2-3; the D is unclear. V lost 0 bases and J 5 bases, leaving 9 bases between the germline ends. The CDR3 sequence is 14 residues long. Germline CDR1 reads SGHDN; CDR2 reads FVKESK. The entire variable domain, with the rest obtained from reference TRBV14 and TRBJ2-3, is as follows: EAGVTQFPSHSVIEKGQTVTLRCDPISGHDNLYWYRRVMGKEIKFLLHFVKESKQDESGMPNNRFLAERTGGTYSTLKVQPAELEDSGVYFCASSQDTPKDTQYFGPGTRLTVL.